This is a list of T cell receptor beta chains from one sample in a study of B cell selection in AIRE deficiency. Here immunoSEQ multiplex PCR was the method, and the copy in TCRdb shows in-frame clones only, minus some. The sample lists 21,000 or so clones; around 97% were seen once. Sequenced: conventional CD4+ T cells sorted from PBMCs. These receptors were obtained from a human donor with AIRE deficiency. Both conserved end residues are trimmed from each CDR3.

j_gene,v_gene,len,CDR3aa
TRBJ1-1,TRBV5-6,13,ASSLGAGVTPEAF
TRBJ1-1,TRBV5-1,13,ASSLQTGLNTEAF
TRBJ2-7,TRBV9,13,ASSVGRGSSYEQY
TRBJ2-5,TRBV11-2,12,ASSLMGPQETQY
TRBJ2-5,TRBV4-2,12,ASSLQGGKETQY
TRBJ1-4,TRBV10-3,11,AISAATNEKLF
TRBJ1-1,TRBV12-5,11,ASGLEWGTEAF
TRBJ2-7,TRBV6-1,12,ASSERWREYEQY
TRBJ1-6,TRBV10-3,12,ATSDRNYNSPLH
TRBJ2-1,TRBV5-1,12,ASMDGAGYNEQF
TRBJ2-2,TRBV7-8,11,ATSNRVIWELF
TRBJ1-2,TRBV11-3,14,ASSLTTGGSYYGYT
TRBJ1-2,TRBV18,13,ASSPTGGTDYGYT
TRBJ1-1,TRBV7-2,15,ASSLVLSYEVETEAF
TRBJ1-1,TRBV7-9,15,ASSLGNWVSIGTEAF
TRBJ2-3,TRBV10-3,13,AISSGLGYTDTQY